Each of the 16 T cell receptor beta chains below was sequenced from the same sample in a study of cytomegalovirus exposure and HLA in healthy donors. Clones were sequenced by immunoSEQ multiplex PCR, and TCRdb holds only the in-frame ones, with some missing. The repertoire holds under 65,000 clones, around 90% seen once, with 8.4% in the top ten. The sequencing input was PBMCs. All receptors come from a woman aged 18 to 35 in good health and CMV-seropositive.

This chain connects TRBV7-2 to TRBJ2-1; no clear D gene. The CDR3 runs 16 residues. Germline V CDR1 and CDR2: SGHTA, FQGNSA. Trimming removed 2 bases at V and 7 bases at J, with 18 bases between. The CDR3 loop is CASSLTRDEGANEQFF. CDR3 nucleotide sequence: TGTGCCAGCAGCTTAACCAGAGATGAAGGAGCAAATGAGCAGTTCTTC.

This clone was found once. The rearrangement joins TRBV5-1 to TRBJ2-5; 7 nucleotides match TRBD1. The CDR3 has 13 residues. Germline V CDR1 and CDR2: SGHRS, YFSETQ. Trimming removed 2 bases from V and 5 bases from J; junction bases left unmatched: 3. The DNA for the CDR3 is TGCGCCAGCAGCTTAGGGGGCCGGGAGACCCAGTACTTC. This codes for CASSLGGRETQYF.

J is TRBJ2-5 and V is TRBV5-1, with D maybe TRBD1 (5 bases). V lost 0 bases, J lost 2 bases, and 8 bases lay in between. This CDR3 is 14 amino acids long. From germline, CDR1 is SGHRS and CDR2 YFSETQ. The DNA for the CDR3 is TGCGCCAGCAGCTTGGAGGGGTCTCAAGAGACCCAGTACTTC. Its translation: CASSLEGSQETQYF.

The genes are TRBV4-2 and TRBJ1-2, with D hard to call. V shed 0 bases and J shed 0 bases, with 8 bases lying between them. Germline V gene lookup returns CDR1 LGHNA and CDR2 YNFKEQ. This CDR3 has 15 residues. For the CDR3, the DNA is TGTGCCAGCAGCCAAGAACATACAGCTAACTATGGCTACACCTTC. Translating gives CASSQEHTANYGYTF.

The chain employs TRBV15 and TRBJ2-5; D is unclear. The length of the CDR3 is 15 residues. The germline CDR1 and CDR2 sequences are LNHNV and YYDKDF (reference sequence). V lost 0 bases, J lost 2 bases, and 10 bases lay in between. The CDR3: CATSRDKTFQETQYF. CDR3 nucleotide sequence: TGTGCCACCAGCAGAGATAAAACATTTCAAGAGACCCAGTACTTC.

The V and J genes are TRBV13 and TRBJ2-6; possibly TRBD2 for D (5 bases). The germline V gene encodes CDR1 PRHDT and CDR2 FYEKMQ (reference sequence). The CDR3 totals 16 residues. The V end was cut by 4 bases, the J end by 0 bases, with 10 bases between. CDR3 nucleotide sequence: TGTGCCAGCAGCTCGACGGACTCCTCTGGGGCCAACGTCCTGACTTTC. It yields the protein CASSSTDSSGANVLTF.

The chain uses TRBV27 and TRBJ1-5; 8 bases are a match to TRBD1. Germline-derived CDR1 and CDR2 are MNHEY and SMNVEV (reference sequence). The trim removed 6 bases at V and 7 bases at J, leaving 8 bases unmatched. The CDR3 spans 14 residues. The CDR3 is CASSRTGPEQPQHF. The CDR3 DNA is TGTGCCAGCAGCCGGACAGGGCCGGAACAGCCCCAGCATTTT.

J is TRBJ1-2 and V is TRBV27, with D perhaps matching TRBD1 (5 bases). V was clipped by 3 bases and J by 4 bases, with 9 bases between them. The CDR3 runs 13 residues. The V gene's germline CDR1 is MNHEY and CDR2 SMNVEV (reference sequence). The CDR3 loop reads CASSFGQFYGYTF. CDR3 bases: TGTGCCAGCAGTTTTGGACAATTCTATGGCTACACCTTC.

The rearrangement links TRBV7-3 to TRBJ1-1; possibly TRBD1 for D (5 bases). V lost 5 bases to trimming and J lost 5 bases, with 15 bases between them. The length of the CDR3 is 14 residues. Germline-derived CDR1 and CDR2 are SGHTA and FQGTGA. The CDR3 nucleotides are TGTGCCAGCAGCACTCTACAGGTAAAGACTGAAGCTTTCTTT. Its translation is CASSTLQVKTEAFF. The full variable domain, rest sourced from reference TRBV7-3 and TRBJ1-1, is GAGVSQTPSNKVTEKGKYVELRCDPISGHTALYWYRQSLGQGPEFLIYFQGTGAADDSGLPNDRFFAVRPEGSVSTLKIQRTERGDSAVYLCASSTLQVKTEAFFGQGTRLTVV.

The chain employs TRBV5-6 and TRBJ1-2; TRBD1 aligns across 7 bases. Germline loops: CDR1 SGHDT, CDR2 YYEEEE. Trimming at V came to 3 bases and at J to 4 bases, leaving 3 bases not matched to a gene. The CDR3 sequence is 13 residues long. CDR3 region: CASSSDRSYGYTF. The CDR3 bases are TGTGCCAGCAGCTCGGACAGGTCCTATGGCTACACCTTC.

This clone was seen a few times. This chain connects TRBV19 to TRBJ2-7; the match to TRBD1 covers 7 bases. The CDR3 is 14 residues long. Unmatched junction bases numbered 4, after V lost 3 bases and J lost 2 bases. Germline CDR1 LNHDA, CDR2 SQIVND (reference sequence). Written as DNA, the CDR3 is TGTGCCAGTAGTATTGAGAGGGGGCCCTACGAGCAGTACTTC. It codes for CASSIERGPYEQYF.

The chain joins TRBV25-1 to TRBJ2-7; TRBD2 matches 7 bases. The CDR3 runs to 16 residues. Germline trimming cut 8 bases from V and 3 bases from J; bases unmatched to any gene: 16. From germline, CDR1 is MGHDK and CDR2 SYGVNS. CDR3 coding DNA: TGTGCCAGCTCCCAAAGGGAGGGGCCGGGCATCTACGAGCAGTACTTC. Its protein is CASSQREGPGIYEQYF.

This chain links TRBV6-1 with TRBJ2-2; 7 nucleotides align to TRBD2. This CDR3 comprises 15 residues. V was pared by 4 bases and J by 4 bases, with 6 bases of the junction left unmatched. Germline lookup yields CDR1 MNHNS and CDR2 SASEGT. The CDR3 DNA reads as TGTGCCAGCAGTGGAACTAGCGAGGTCACCGGGGAGCTGTTTTTT. This encodes CASSGTSEVTGELFF.

The rearrangement links TRBV5-1 to TRBJ1-6; 10 bases map to TRBD1. The junction had 11 bases not matched to a gene; V was cut back by 3 bases and J by 2 bases. The CDR3 contains 19 residues. Germline V gene data show CDR1 as SGHRS and CDR2 as YFSETQ. CDR3 bases: TGCGCCAGCAGCTCGGGACAGGGGTCCGCGAGTACCTATAATTCACCCCTCCACTTT. The encoded protein is CASSSGQGSASTYNSPLHF.

The rearrangement links TRBV6-1 to TRBJ1-2; no reliable D call. Germline V gene data show CDR1 as MNHNS and CDR2 as SASEGT. CDR3 length: 13 residues. V was cut by 5 bases and J by 4 bases, with 11 bases left in between. CDR3 amino acids: CASSPGPLYGYTF. In DNA form, the CDR3 reads TGTGCCAGCAGTCCTGGGCCGCTCTATGGCTACACCTTC.

The chain joins TRBV6-1 to TRBJ1-5; 7 bases align to TRBD1. Germline CDR1 is MNHNS and CDR2 is SASEGT. The CDR3 covers 14 residues. Losses at the gene ends were 7 bases for V and 6 bases for J; bases not matched to a gene: 9. CDR3 sequence (DNA): TGTGCCAGCACCGACCAGGGGGTAAGTCAGCCCCAGCATTTT. Amino acid sequence: CASTDQGVSQPQHF.